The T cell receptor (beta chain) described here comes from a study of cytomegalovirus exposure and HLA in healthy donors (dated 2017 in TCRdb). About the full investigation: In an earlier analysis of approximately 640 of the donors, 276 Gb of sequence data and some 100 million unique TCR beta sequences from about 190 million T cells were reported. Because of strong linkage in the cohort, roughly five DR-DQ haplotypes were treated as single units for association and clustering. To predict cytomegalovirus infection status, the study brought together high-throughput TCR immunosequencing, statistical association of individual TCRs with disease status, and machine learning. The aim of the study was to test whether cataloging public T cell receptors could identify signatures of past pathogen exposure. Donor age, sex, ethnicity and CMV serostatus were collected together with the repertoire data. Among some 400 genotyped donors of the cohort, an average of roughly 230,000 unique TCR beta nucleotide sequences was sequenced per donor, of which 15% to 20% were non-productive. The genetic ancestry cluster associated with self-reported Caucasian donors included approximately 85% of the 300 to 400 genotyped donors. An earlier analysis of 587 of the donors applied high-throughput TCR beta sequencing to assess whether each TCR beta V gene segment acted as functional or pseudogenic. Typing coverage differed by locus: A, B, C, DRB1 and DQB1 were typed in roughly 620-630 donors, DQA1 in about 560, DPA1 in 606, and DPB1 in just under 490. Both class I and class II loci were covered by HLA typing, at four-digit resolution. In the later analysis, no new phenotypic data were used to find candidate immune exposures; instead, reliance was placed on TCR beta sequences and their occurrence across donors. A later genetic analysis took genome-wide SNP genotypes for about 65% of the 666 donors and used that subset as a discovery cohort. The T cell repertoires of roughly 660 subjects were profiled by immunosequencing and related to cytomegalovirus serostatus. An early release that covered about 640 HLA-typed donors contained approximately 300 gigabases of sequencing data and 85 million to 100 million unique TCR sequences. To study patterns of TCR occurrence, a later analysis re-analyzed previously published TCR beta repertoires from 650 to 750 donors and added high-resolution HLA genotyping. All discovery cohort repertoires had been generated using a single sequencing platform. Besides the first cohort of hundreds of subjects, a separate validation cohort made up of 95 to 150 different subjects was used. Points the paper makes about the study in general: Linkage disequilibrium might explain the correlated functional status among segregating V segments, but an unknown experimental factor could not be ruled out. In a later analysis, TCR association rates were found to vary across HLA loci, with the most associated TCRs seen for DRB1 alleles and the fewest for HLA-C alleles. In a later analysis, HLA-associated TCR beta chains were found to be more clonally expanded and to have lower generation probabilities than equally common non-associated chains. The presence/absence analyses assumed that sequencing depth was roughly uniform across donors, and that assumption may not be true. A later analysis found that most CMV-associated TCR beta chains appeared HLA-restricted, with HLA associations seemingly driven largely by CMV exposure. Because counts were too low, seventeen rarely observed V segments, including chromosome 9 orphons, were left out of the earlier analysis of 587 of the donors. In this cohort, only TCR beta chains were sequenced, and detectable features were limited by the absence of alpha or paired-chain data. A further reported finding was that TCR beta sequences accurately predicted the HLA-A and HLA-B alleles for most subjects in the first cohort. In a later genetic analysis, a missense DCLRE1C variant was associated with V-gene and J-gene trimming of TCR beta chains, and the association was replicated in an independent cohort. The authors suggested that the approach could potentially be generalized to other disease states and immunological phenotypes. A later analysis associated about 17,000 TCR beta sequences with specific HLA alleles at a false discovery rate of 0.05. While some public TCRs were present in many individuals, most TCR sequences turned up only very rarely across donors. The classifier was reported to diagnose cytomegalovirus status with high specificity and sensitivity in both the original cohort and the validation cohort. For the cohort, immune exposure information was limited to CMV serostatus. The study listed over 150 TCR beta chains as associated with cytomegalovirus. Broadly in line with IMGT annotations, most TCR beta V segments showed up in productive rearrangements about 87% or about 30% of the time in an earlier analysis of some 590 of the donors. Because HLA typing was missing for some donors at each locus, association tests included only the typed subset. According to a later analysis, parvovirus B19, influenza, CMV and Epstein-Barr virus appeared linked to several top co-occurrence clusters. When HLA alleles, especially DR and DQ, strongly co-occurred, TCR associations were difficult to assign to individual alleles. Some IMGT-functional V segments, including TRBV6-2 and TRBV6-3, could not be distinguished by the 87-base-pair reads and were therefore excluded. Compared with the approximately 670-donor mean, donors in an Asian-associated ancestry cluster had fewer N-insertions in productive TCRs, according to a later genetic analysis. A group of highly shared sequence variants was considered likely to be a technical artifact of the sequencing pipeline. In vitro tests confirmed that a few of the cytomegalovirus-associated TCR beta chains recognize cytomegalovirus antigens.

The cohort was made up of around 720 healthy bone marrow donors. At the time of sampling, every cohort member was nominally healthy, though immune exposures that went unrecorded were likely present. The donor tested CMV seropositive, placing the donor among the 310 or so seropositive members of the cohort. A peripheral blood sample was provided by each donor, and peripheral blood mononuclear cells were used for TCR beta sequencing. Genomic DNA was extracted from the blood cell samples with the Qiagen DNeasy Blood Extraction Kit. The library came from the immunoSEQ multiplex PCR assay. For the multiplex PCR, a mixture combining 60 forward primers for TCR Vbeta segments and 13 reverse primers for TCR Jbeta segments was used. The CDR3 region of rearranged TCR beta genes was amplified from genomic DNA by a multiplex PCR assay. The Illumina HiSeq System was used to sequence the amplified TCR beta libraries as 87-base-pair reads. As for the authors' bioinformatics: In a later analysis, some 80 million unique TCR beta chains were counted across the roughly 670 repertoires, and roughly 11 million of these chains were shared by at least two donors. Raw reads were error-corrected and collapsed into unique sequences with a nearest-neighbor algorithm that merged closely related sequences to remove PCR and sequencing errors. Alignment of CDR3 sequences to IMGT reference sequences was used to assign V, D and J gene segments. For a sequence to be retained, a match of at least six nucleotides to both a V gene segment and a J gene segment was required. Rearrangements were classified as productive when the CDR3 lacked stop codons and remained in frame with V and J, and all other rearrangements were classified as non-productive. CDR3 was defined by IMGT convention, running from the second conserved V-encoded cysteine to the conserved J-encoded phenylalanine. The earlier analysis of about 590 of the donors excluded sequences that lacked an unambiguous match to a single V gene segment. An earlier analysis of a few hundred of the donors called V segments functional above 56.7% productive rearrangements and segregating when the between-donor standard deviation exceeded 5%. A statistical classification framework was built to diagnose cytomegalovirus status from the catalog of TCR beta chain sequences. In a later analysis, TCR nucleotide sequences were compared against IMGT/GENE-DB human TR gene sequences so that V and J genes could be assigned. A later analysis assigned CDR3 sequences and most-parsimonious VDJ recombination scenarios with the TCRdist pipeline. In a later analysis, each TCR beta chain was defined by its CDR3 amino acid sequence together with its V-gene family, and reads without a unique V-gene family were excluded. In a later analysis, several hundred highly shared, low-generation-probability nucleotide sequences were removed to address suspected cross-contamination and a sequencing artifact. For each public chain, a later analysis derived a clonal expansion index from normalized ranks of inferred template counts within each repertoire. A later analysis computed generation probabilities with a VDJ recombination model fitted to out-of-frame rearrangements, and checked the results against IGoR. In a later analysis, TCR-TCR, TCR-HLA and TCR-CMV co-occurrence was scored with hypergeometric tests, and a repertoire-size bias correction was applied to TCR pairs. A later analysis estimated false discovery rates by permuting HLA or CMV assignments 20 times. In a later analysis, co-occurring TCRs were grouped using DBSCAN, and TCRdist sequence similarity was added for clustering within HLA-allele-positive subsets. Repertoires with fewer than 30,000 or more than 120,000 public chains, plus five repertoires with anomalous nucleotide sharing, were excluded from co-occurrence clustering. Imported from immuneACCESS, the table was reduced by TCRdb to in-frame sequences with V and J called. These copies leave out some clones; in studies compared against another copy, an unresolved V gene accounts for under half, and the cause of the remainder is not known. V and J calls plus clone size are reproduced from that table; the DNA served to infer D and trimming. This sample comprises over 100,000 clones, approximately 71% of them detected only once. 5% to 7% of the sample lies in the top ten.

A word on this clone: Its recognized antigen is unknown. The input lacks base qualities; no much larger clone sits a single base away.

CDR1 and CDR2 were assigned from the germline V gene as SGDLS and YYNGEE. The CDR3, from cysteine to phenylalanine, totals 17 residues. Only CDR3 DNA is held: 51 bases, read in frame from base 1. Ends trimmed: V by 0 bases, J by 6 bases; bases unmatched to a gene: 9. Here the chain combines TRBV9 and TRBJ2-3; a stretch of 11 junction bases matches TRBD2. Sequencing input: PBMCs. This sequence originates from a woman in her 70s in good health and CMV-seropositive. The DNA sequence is TGTGCCAGCAGCGTAGCCGTAGCGGGGGGGCCTGGCGATACGCAGTATTTT. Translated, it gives CASSVAVAGGPGDTQYF.